This T cell receptor beta chain was identified in a study of OX40 agonist ivuxolimab in advanced cancers. Study context: Every 2 weeks, ivuxolimab was infused into the patients intravenously at between 0.01 and 10 mg/kg. Past anti-PD-1, anti-PD-L1 or anti-CTLA-4 therapy was accepted, and 40% had received some.

People who had autoimmune disease history or systemic immunosuppression were excluded. The germline gives CDR1 MGHDK, CDR2 SYGVNS. The CDR3 is 15 amino acids in total, end residues counted. Profiled with immunoSEQ multiplex PCR; TCRdb holds only in-frame clones, not every one. The profile shows 40,000 to 45,000 clones, 80% of them singletons. Of note for this clone: The limits of the CDR3 on the DNA are not certain, so only TCRdb's listed CDR3 is given.

The chain is built from TRBV25-1 and TRBJ2-2; TRBD1, the table's D call, was not compared with the DNA. The clonotype comes from an adult with an advanced solid tumor such as melanoma, head and neck, liver or kidney cancer. Specimen: CD4+ or CD8+ T cells sorted from blood, collected in a trial of the OX40 agonist ivuxolimab. The CDR3 loop is CASSPRDRGPGSCFF.